The present T cell receptor (beta chain) was sequenced within a study of lymphopenia after photon versus proton radiotherapy. Study-level points and caveats: Oligoclonal CD8+ Temra expansion after nadir drove photon patients' diversity drop. Relative stability marked proton patients; photon patients lost diversity and naive cells. Better survival with proton therapy was suggested as possible, not demonstrated.

As to this clone: Its antigen is still unknown.

Repertoires were generated with immunoSEQ multiplex PCR, while TCRdb's copy carries only in-frame clones and drops some. Of roughly 45,000 clones listed, roughly 87% are singletons. J was trimmed by 1 base and V by 1 base; bases with no gene match: 0. This CDR3 has 14 amino acids. CDR1 is SGHVS, CDR2 FNYEAQ, per germline. Sequencing used peripheral blood, obtained from a patient treated with photon-based radiotherapy. This clonotype was sampled from a man aged 35-49 years with gastric cancer. The chain employs TRBV7-6 and TRBJ1-1; TRBD1 agrees at 7 bases. CDR3 sequence (DNA): TGTGCCAGCAGCTTAGGGACAGGGAACACTGAAGCTTTCTTT. Translating gives CASSLGTGNTEAFF. Using reference TRBV7-6 and TRBJ1-1 for the parts outside the CDR3, the full variable domain is GAGVSQSPRYKVTKRGQDVALRCDPISGHVSLYWYRQALGQGPEFLTYFNYEAQQDKSGLPNDRFSAERPEGSISTLTIQRTEQRDSAMYRCASSLGTGNTEAFFGQGTRLTVV.